These T cell receptor beta chains were read from a single sample in a study of T-cell reconstitution after alpha-beta-depleted transplantation in children. Via MiXCR, TCRdb re-called the PCR reads, giving one row per CDR3 protein. The table lists over 400,000 distinct CDR3 sequences, roughly two fifths of them singletons. Sequenced here: PBMCs, sampled before TCRalphabeta/CD19-depleted stem cell transplant. Receptors were obtained from a girl aged 2 to 9 with aplastic anemia, due to receive a stem cell transplant. CDR3s include the opening cysteine and the closing phenylalanine or tryptophan. D genes are given only for firm matches. Expanded clones get a size class; other rows say once, few or many, or leave the size out.

DNA: TGTGCAAGTCGCTTAGAACTAGCGGGAACCTACGAGCAGTACTTC
CDR3: CASRLELAGTYEQYF
J: TRBJ2-7
V: TRBV12-2
size: .
D: .

DNA: TGCGCCAGCAGGGGGGAGTTAGCCAAAAACATTCAGTACTTC
CDR3: CASRGELAKNIQYF
J: TRBJ2-4
V: TRBV10-2
size: many
D: .

DNA: TGTGCCAGCAGTTTATCTGAGACCTACGAGCAGTACTTC
CDR3: CASSLSETYEQYF
J: TRBJ2-7
V: TRBV28
size: many
D: .

DNA: TGCAGTGCTCCATCCGGGACCGGCTACGAGCAGTACTTC
CDR3: CSAPSGTGYEQYF
J: TRBJ2-7
V: TRBV20-1
size: .
D: .

DNA: TGTGCCAGTAGCACCCCTCTAGCGGGAGGGCCAGGAGAGACCCAGTACTTC
CDR3: CASSTPLAGGPGETQYF
J: TRBJ2-5
V: TRBV19
size: .
D: TRBD2

DNA: TGCGCCAGCAGCCGCCTCGGCAGTGCGGGCGGCAATGAGCAGTTCTTC
CDR3: CASSRLGSAGGNEQFF
J: TRBJ2-1
V: TRBV5-1
size: .
D: .

DNA: TGTGCCAGCAGCTTGAGGACGGGGAACACCGGGGAGCTGTTTTTT
CDR3: CASSLRTGNTGELFF
J: TRBJ2-2
V: TRBV12-3/TRBV12-4
size: many
D: .

DNA: TGTGCCAGCAGCCCCGCCCCAGGGGGGACCCAGTACTTC
CDR3: CASSPAPGGTQYF
J: TRBJ2-5
V: TRBV9
size: .
D: TRBD1

DNA: TGCAGTGCTTCGCAGGGGGCGGGGGGAAACACCATATATTTT
CDR3: CSASQGAGGNTIYF
J: TRBJ1-3
V: TRBV20-1
size: many
D: TRBD1

DNA: TGCGCCAGCAGCTTGGGGCAGGGGGCCGTAAACACTGAAGCTTTCTTT
CDR3: CASSLGQGAVNTEAFF
J: TRBJ1-1
V: TRBV5-1
size: few
D: TRBD1

DNA: TGTGCCAGCCAACCCGGGACAGGCCAAGAGACCCAGTACTTC
CDR3: CASQPGTGQETQYF
J: TRBJ2-5
V: TRBV28
size: .
D: TRBD1

DNA: TGCAGCGTTCGTTCTCCTAGCCCGGATGACAAAGATACGCAGTATTTT
CDR3: CSVRSPSPDDKDTQYF
J: TRBJ2-3
V: TRBV29-1
size: many
D: .

DNA: TGTGCCAGCAGCCCCAGTAGGTCAGATTACGAGCAGTACTTC
CDR3: CASSPSRSDYEQYF
J: TRBJ2-7
V: TRBV7-2
size: .
D: .

DNA: TGTGCCAGCAGCTTAGCCTTAGGGGGCACAGATACGCAGTATTTT
CDR3: CASSLALGGTDTQYF
J: TRBJ2-3
V: TRBV7-2
size: many
D: .

DNA: TGTGCCATCAGTGACCGGGGGACTGTGAGCTCCTACGAGCAGTACTTC
CDR3: CAISDRGTVSSYEQYF
J: TRBJ2-7
V: TRBV10-3
size: .
D: .

DNA: TGCAGCGTTTGGACAGGGGGCGCCGCCTACGAGCAGTACTTC
CDR3: CSVWTGGAAYEQYF
J: TRBJ2-7
V: TRBV29-1
size: .
D: TRBD1

DNA: TGTGCCAGCAGCCCGGGGGGGACCGTCGCTTTCTTT
CDR3: CASSPGGTVAFF
J: TRBJ1-1
V: TRBV5-5
size: .
D: .

DNA: TGTGCCAGCAGCTTAACAGCACACAATGAGCAGTTCTTC
CDR3: CASSLTAHNEQFF
J: TRBJ2-1
V: TRBV11-2
size: few
D: .

DNA: TGCAGCGTTGCCAGGCAGGGGGGTCAAGAGACCCAGTACTTC
CDR3: CSVARQGGQETQYF
J: TRBJ2-5
V: TRBV29-1
size: .
D: .

DNA: TGTGCCAGCAGCGCCCCTATGGGGTCGGGACAGGGATCCTACGAGCAGTACTTC
CDR3: CASSAPMGSGQGSYEQYF
J: TRBJ2-7
V: TRBV2
size: .
D: TRBD1

DNA: TGTGCCAGCAGTTTAGGGTGGGAACCCTACGAGCAGTACTTC
CDR3: CASSLGWEPYEQYF
J: TRBJ2-7
V: TRBV12-3/TRBV12-4
size: .
D: .

DNA: TGTGCCAGCAGCTTATCTTCTAGCGGGAGGCGCAGTGAGACCCAGTACTTC
CDR3: CASSLSSSGRRSETQYF
J: TRBJ2-5
V: TRBV7-2
size: many
D: TRBD2

DNA: TGTGCCAGCAGTGTTTTTAGGACAGGATCTAATCAGCCCCAGCATTTT
CDR3: CASSVFRTGSNQPQHF
J: TRBJ1-5
V: TRBV2
size: .
D: TRBD1

DNA: TGTGCCAGTTTGAGGGGGGCTGGAAGCACAGATACGCAGTATTTT
CDR3: CASLRGAGSTDTQYF
J: TRBJ2-3
V: TRBV12-3/TRBV12-4
size: .
D: .

DNA: TGTGCCAGCACCCTCGGGAGGGCTTACAATGAGCAGTTCTTC
CDR3: CASTLGRAYNEQFF
J: TRBJ2-1
V: TRBV6-2/TRBV6-3
size: many
D: TRBD2

DNA: TGTATCACCGGGGATGTTGGGGGAGCCTTAGGAAAAGAGACCCAGTACTTC
CDR3: CITGDVGGALGKETQYF
J: TRBJ2-5
V: TRBV7-5
size: few
D: .

DNA: TGTGCCAGCAGCGCCCCAGCGGGAGAGGGACTTTACAATGAGCAGTTCTTC
CDR3: CASSAPAGEGLYNEQFF
J: TRBJ2-1
V: TRBV9
size: few
D: TRBD2

DNA: TGTGCCAGCAGCTCCCTGACTCAGGGCACAGATACGCAGTATTTT
CDR3: CASSSLTQGTDTQYF
J: TRBJ2-3
V: TRBV7-2
size: once
D: .

DNA: TGTGCCAGCAGCTTAGCGAAGGAGCAAGGGGAGTACAATGAGCAGTTCTTC
CDR3: CASSLAKEQGEYNEQFF
J: TRBJ2-1
V: TRBV7-9
size: .
D: .

DNA: TGTGCCAGCAGCCAAGATGGAGGGGCTAGCGGCAATGAGCAGTTCTTC
CDR3: CASSQDGGASGNEQFF
J: TRBJ2-1
V: TRBV14
size: .
D: TRBD2

DNA: TGTGCCAGCAGCGTCCGGGACAGCTCCTATGGCTACACCTTC
CDR3: CASSVRDSSYGYTF
J: TRBJ1-2
V: TRBV7-9
size: few
D: TRBD1

DNA: TGCAGTGCTAGTGGGGGCAGCCCCAGCAATCAGCCCCAGCATTTT
CDR3: CSASGGSPSNQPQHF
J: TRBJ1-5
V: TRBV20-1
size: .
D: .

DNA: TGCAGCGTTGAAGATCAACTAGCGGGAGAACTAGATACGCATTATTTT
CDR3: CSVEDQLAGELDTHYF
J: TRBJ2-3
V: TRBV29-1
size: .
D: TRBD2

DNA: TGTGCCAGCAGTTTAGCGCGGGGTGCTGGGGCCAACGTCCTGACTTTC
CDR3: CASSLARGAGANVLTF
J: TRBJ2-6
V: TRBV12-3/TRBV12-4
size: few
D: .

DNA: TGTGCCATCAGCTCAACAGGATCCTATGGCTACACCTTC
CDR3: CAISSTGSYGYTF
J: TRBJ1-2
V: TRBV10-3
size: .
D: .

DNA: TGTGCCAGCGGCCGGGGTAACACTGAAGCTTTCTTT
CDR3: CASGRGNTEAFF
J: TRBJ1-1
V: TRBV6-6
size: .
D: .

DNA: TGTGCCAGCAGACGTCCAGGGCCCGGGGAGCTGTTTTTT
CDR3: CASRRPGPGELFF
J: TRBJ2-2
V: TRBV6-5
size: many
D: .

DNA: TGTGCCAGCAAAAGGTTCTCCTACGAGCAGTACTTC
CDR3: CASKRFSYEQYF
J: TRBJ2-7
V: TRBV2
size: few
D: .

DNA: TGTGCCAGCAGCCAAGATAGACGACTCCCCCCCGGAAATGAGCAGTTCTTC
CDR3: CASSQDRRLPPGNEQFF
J: TRBJ2-1
V: TRBV4-2
size: .
D: .

DNA: TGTGCCAGCAGCCAGTCACAGGGAAGGGCTGAAGCTTTCTTT
CDR3: CASSQSQGRAEAFF
J: TRBJ1-1
V: TRBV3-1
size: .
D: .

DNA: TGCAGCGTTGAGACAGGGCAACCCTACGAGCAGTACTTC
CDR3: CSVETGQPYEQYF
J: TRBJ2-7
V: TRBV29-1
size: few
D: TRBD1

DNA: TGTGCCAGCAGCTTAGGGACAGGGGGCGTTCGCACAGATACGCAGTATTTT
CDR3: CASSLGTGGVRTDTQYF
J: TRBJ2-3
V: TRBV7-9
size: .
D: TRBD1

DNA: TGTGCCAGCAGCGTAGATCCGGGACATGGATACGAGCAGTACTTC
CDR3: CASSVDPGHGYEQYF
J: TRBJ2-7
V: TRBV9
size: .
D: .

DNA: TGCAGCGTTGGGACGGACTCCTACGAGCAGTACTTC
CDR3: CSVGTDSYEQYF
J: TRBJ2-7
V: TRBV29-1
size: many
D: .

DNA: TGCGCCAGCAGCCATCCTTCAGGGGATGAGCAGTTCTTC
CDR3: CASSHPSGDEQFF
J: TRBJ2-1
V: TRBV4-1
size: few
D: .

DNA: TGCAGTGCTAAAGCTGGGATCACTGAAGCTTTCTTT
CDR3: CSAKAGITEAFF
J: TRBJ1-1
V: TRBV20-1
size: .
D: .

DNA: TGTGCCAGCAGTCCCAGGGGTAGCGGGGCGCAAGAGACCCAGTACTTC
CDR3: CASSPRGSGAQETQYF
J: TRBJ2-5
V: TRBV12-3/TRBV12-4
size: .
D: TRBD2

DNA: TGTGCCAGCAGTTTAGCGGGGATGGGGGAGGAGACCCAGTACTTC
CDR3: CASSLAGMGEETQYF
J: TRBJ2-5
V: TRBV12-3/TRBV12-4
size: .
D: .

DNA: TGCGCCAGCAGCCAGACCCATTCTCGGCGGAGTGAGCAGTTCTTC
CDR3: CASSQTHSRRSEQFF
J: TRBJ2-1
V: TRBV5-1
size: once
D: .

DNA: TGTGCCAGCAGCGGAGGTCCCCTCATCTCCTACGAGCAGTACTTC
CDR3: CASSGGPLISYEQYF
J: TRBJ2-7
V: TRBV9
size: .
D: .

DNA: TGCGCCAGCAGCCGACAGAATGAGCAGTTCTTC
CDR3: CASSRQNEQFF
J: TRBJ2-1
V: TRBV5-1
size: .
D: .

DNA: TGTGCCAGCAGCCACGTCGGAGGGATTACGGCCAAAAACATTCAGTACTTC
CDR3: CASSHVGGITAKNIQYF
J: TRBJ2-4
V: TRBV5-6
size: .
D: .

DNA: TGCGCCAGCAGCAGGACTAGCGGGAGTAGGAATGAGCAGTTCTTC
CDR3: CASSRTSGSRNEQFF
J: TRBJ2-1
V: TRBV5-1
size: few
D: TRBD2

DNA: TGCGCCAGCAGCTCGAATGGGGGTGAAGCTTTCTTT
CDR3: CASSSNGGEAFF
J: TRBJ1-1
V: TRBV5-1
size: many
D: .

DNA: TGCAGTGCTAGCTCGGCGGGAGGGTACCAAGAGACCCAGTACTTC
CDR3: CSASSAGGYQETQYF
J: TRBJ2-5
V: TRBV20-1
size: .
D: TRBD2

DNA: TGTGCCAGCAGCCCTGAGTCCAATGAGCAGTTCTTC
CDR3: CASSPESNEQFF
J: TRBJ2-1
V: TRBV7-9
size: .
D: .

DNA: TGCGCCAGCAGCTTGGCAGGCGGGGGGGACACAGATACGCAGTATTTT
CDR3: CASSLAGGGDTDTQYF
J: TRBJ2-3
V: TRBV5-1
size: few
D: TRBD2

DNA: TGCGCCAGCAGCTTGGAAGGGCGCCAGGGGGGCTACACCTTC
CDR3: CASSLEGRQGGYTF
J: TRBJ1-2
V: TRBV5-1
size: .
D: .

DNA: TGCGCCAGCAGCCACGAGACAGGGATCCCGAACACTGAAGCTTTCTTT
CDR3: CASSHETGIPNTEAFF
J: TRBJ1-1
V: TRBV4-1
size: .
D: TRBD1